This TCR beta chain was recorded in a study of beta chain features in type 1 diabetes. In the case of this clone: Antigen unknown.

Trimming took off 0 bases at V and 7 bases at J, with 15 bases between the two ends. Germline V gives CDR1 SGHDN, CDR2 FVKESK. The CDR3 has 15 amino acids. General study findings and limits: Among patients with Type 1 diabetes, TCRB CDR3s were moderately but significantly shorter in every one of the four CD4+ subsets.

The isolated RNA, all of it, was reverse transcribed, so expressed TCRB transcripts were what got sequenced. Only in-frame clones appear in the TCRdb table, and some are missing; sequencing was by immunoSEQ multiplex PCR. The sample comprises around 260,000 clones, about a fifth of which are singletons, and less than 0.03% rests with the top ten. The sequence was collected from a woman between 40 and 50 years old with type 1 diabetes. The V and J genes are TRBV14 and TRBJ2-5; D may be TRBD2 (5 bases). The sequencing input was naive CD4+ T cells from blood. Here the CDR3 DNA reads TGTGCCAGCAGCCAAGATCCGGGCTACGAGGGGACCCAGTACTTC. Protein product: CASSQDPGYEGTQYF.